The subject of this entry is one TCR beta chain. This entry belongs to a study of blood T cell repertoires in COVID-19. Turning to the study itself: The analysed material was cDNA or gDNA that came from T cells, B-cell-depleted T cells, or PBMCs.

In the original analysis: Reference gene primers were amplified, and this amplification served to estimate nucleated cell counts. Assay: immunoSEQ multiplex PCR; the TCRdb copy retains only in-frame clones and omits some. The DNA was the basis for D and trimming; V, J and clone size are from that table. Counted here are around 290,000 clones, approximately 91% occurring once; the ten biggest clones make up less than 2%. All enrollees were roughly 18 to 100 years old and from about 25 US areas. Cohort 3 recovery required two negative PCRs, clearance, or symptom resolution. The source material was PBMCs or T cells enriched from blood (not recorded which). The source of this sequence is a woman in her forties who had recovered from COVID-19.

CDR3 loop: CASSPGARNYGYTF. DNA of the CDR3: TGTGCCAGCAGCCCAGGGGCGAGAAACTATGGCTACACCTTC. The V gene is TRBV27, the J gene TRBJ1-2, with D possibly matching TRBD1 (6 bases). CDR3 length: 14 amino acids. Trimming cost V 6 bases and J 2 bases, with 13 bases left between them. From germline, CDR1 is MNHEY and CDR2 SMNVEV (reference sequence).